Described below is a single T cell receptor beta chain sequence and its context. Its cognate antigen is unknown. Specified treatment: randomized to nivolumab then ipilimumab (arm A) or the reverse (arm B). CDR1 and CDR2 from the germline V gene are SNHLY and FYNNEI. V was shortened by 4 bases and J by 5 bases, with 15 bases between the two germline ends. CDR3 length: 14 amino acids. This sample was included in a study of sequential checkpoint blockade in melanoma. Study in general: Randomization was 1:1 between first-line nivolumab→ipilimumab and ipilimumab→nivolumab. After nivolumab or ipilimumab alone, over 20 patients had week-13 rebiopsies. TCRβ was sequenced from DNA of approximately 99 pretreatment tumors.

Study-level results: Pretreatment TIL clonality tracked with response in the nivolumab-first arm.

The method was immunoSEQ multiplex PCR; TCRdb's version includes in-frame clones alone and lacks a portion of them. The sample lists 9,500 to 15,000 clones, roughly 25% seen once, with about 21% in the top ten. Sequences were derived from tumor tissue (inferred from file names), sampled from a patient given nivolumab and ipilimumab in sequence. The clonotype was recovered from a human donor with melanoma. The genes are TRBV2 and TRBJ2-7; D is possibly TRBD1 (5 bases). CDR3 sequence: CASSAFAGWNEQYV. The CDR3 DNA reads as TGTGCCAGCAGTGCGTTTGCAGGGTGGAACGAGCAGTACGTC.